Listed below are T cell receptor beta chains from one sample, sequenced in a study of beta chain features in type 1 diabetes. Here immunoSEQ multiplex PCR was the method, and the copy in TCRdb shows in-frame clones only, minus some. The sample yields roughly 700,000 clones, about an eighth seen once. Sequenced sample: naive CD4+ T cells from blood. These receptors all come from a man between 18 and 35 years old with type 1 diabetes. The CDR3 runs from the conserved cysteine through the conserved F or W. D genes are given only for firm matches. Some rows have no size entry. The others give once, few or many, or a class for an expanded clone.

-	TRBV27	TRBJ2-3	-	CASSQRQATDTQYF	TGTGCCAGCAGTCAAAGACAGGCCACAGATACGCAGTATTTT
-	TRBV2	TRBJ1-5	-	CASSERGFESNQPQHF	TGTGCCAGCAGTGAAAGGGGTTTCGAAAGCAATCAGCCCCAGCATTTT
-	TRBV27	TRBJ2-3	-	CASSPPGTDTQYF	TGTGCCAGCAGTCCCCCGGGCACAGATACGCAGTATTTT
few	TRBV9	TRBJ2-3	-	CASSASSSATDTQYF	TGTGCCAGCAGCGCCTCTTCTAGCGCCACAGATACGCAGTATTTT
-	TRBV4-1	TRBJ1-5	-	CASSQGRGNQPQHF	TGCGCCAGCAGCCAAGGAAGGGGCAATCAGCCCCAGCATTTT
few	TRBV30	TRBJ1-4	-	CAWATRDGNEKLFF	TGTGCCTGGGCCACCCGGGACGGGAATGAAAAACTGTTTTTT
-	TRBV7-9	TRBJ1-1	TRBD1	CASSPSTGYEAEAFF	TGTGCCAGCAGCCCCTCGACAGGGTACGAGGCTGAAGCTTTCTTT
-	TRBV25-1	TRBJ2-5	TRBD1	CASRGTGVETQYF	TGTGCCAGCAGGGGGACAGGGGTAGAGACCCAGTACTTC
few	TRBV7-2	TRBJ1-2	-	CASSLMRPPDTF	TGTGCCAGCAGCTTAATGAGGCCCCCGGACACCTTC
few	TRBV10-3	TRBJ1-2	-	CAIEGGGPNYGYTF	TGTGCCATCGAAGGCGGGGGTCCTAACTATGGCTACACCTTC
-	TRBV5-1	TRBJ2-1	-	CASSLVKFGTSYNEQFF	TGCGCCAGCAGCTTGGTTAAATTTGGGACATCCTACAATGAGCAGTTCTTC
few	TRBV30	TRBJ2-1	TRBD2	CAWRGREGSYNEQFF	TGTGCCTGGAGGGGGAGGGAGGGCTCCTACAATGAGCAGTTCTTC
few	TRBV16	TRBJ1-2	-	CASSQLARDTNYGYTF	TGTGCCAGCAGCCAATTAGCCCGGGACACTAACTATGGCTACACCTTC
few	TRBV2	TRBJ1-2	-	CASSGPVVYTF	TGTGCCAGCAGTGGACCAGTCGTCTACACCTTC
few	TRBV20-1	TRBJ2-1	-	CSASHPEQFF	TGCAGTGCTAGCCACCCTGAGCAGTTCTTC
-	TRBV18	TRBJ1-2	-	CASSPTNYGYTF	TGTGCCAGCTCACCTACTAACTATGGCTACACCTTC
few	TRBV14	TRBJ2-5	-	CASSSFLGVQETQYF	TGTGCCAGCAGCTCATTTCTCGGGGTCCAAGAGACCCAGTACTTC
-	TRBV10-3	TRBJ1-1	-	CAISELGGSDTEAFF	TGTGCCATCAGTGAATTGGGGGGATCGGACACTGAAGCTTTCTTT
few	TRBV19	TRBJ1-2	-	CATRQNYGYTF	TGTGCCACCCGACAGAACTATGGCTACACCTTC
few	TRBV6-6	TRBJ2-1	-	CASSWPGLEQFF	TGTGCCAGCAGTTGGCCAGGCTTAGAGCAGTTCTTC
-	TRBV18	TRBJ2-1	TRBD1	CASSHGQALVNEQFF	TGTGCCAGCTCACACGGACAGGCTTTAGTCAATGAGCAGTTCTTC
-	TRBV7-2	TRBJ1-2	-	CASRAGRSKGYTF	TGTGCCAGCCGAGCGGGCAGGTCTAAGGGCTACACCTTC
-	TRBV9	TRBJ2-2	TRBD1	CASSPGDRGSGELFF	TGTGCCAGCAGCCCGGGGGACAGGGGCTCCGGGGAGCTGTTTTTT
-	TRBV25-1	TRBJ1-1	-	CASRTGANTEAFF	TGTGCCAGCAGGACAGGTGCTAACACTGAAGCTTTCTTT
-	TRBV29-1	TRBJ2-5	TRBD1	CSVTRVTGMQETQYF	TGCAGCGTTACGAGGGTGACAGGGATGCAAGAGACCCAGTACTTC
few	TRBV4-1	TRBJ2-1	-	CASSQDEGRGLRNEQFF	TGCGCCAGCAGCCAAGATGAGGGCCGGGGGTTAAGGAATGAGCAGTTCTTC
few	TRBV11-1	TRBJ1-6	-	CASSFRPENSPLHF	TGTGCCAGCAGCTTTCGTCCAGAGAATTCACCCCTCCACTTT
few	TRBV30	TRBJ2-1	TRBD2	CAWRASGGAFYNEQFF	TGTGCCTGGAGGGCCAGCGGGGGGGCCTTCTACAATGAGCAGTTCTTC
few	TRBV6-1	TRBJ2-6	-	CASFPFFSGANVLTF	TGTGCCAGCTTTCCCTTTTTCTCTGGGGCCAACGTCCTGACTTTC
-	TRBV7-9	TRBJ2-5	-	CASSLPRETQETQYF	TGTGCCAGCAGCTTACCAAGGGAGACCCAAGAGACCCAGTACTTC
few	TRBV29-1	TRBJ1-1	-	CSVDSLNTEAFF	TGCAGCGTTGACAGCTTGAACACTGAAGCTTTCTTT
few	TRBV10-3	TRBJ1-2	-	CAIGENYGYTF	TGTGCCATCGGGGAGAACTATGGCTACACCTTC
few	TRBV29-1	TRBJ2-1	TRBD1	CSGGGWDRGYNEQFF	TGCAGCGGCGGTGGTTGGGACAGAGGATACAATGAGCAGTTCTTC
-	TRBV25-1	TRBJ2-5	-	CASSELGGRGETQYF	TGTGCCAGCAGTGAATTGGGGGGGCGTGGGGAGACCCAGTACTTC
few	TRBV5-1	TRBJ2-7	TRBD2	CASSSATSGGPYEQYF	TGCGCCAGCAGCTCCGCGACTAGCGGGGGGCCCTACGAGCAGTACTTC
-	TRBV19	TRBJ2-5	-	CASRGTPQETQYF	TGTGCCAGTAGGGGGACGCCCCAAGAGACCCAGTACTTC
few	TRBV2	TRBJ2-1	-	CASTASGNEQFF	TGTGCCAGCACCGCCTCCGGGAATGAGCAGTTCTTC
-	TRBV25-1	TRBJ1-4	TRBD1	CASSGPHHDRGFEKLFF	TGTGCCAGCAGTGGGCCCCACCACGACAGGGGATTTGAAAAACTGTTTTTT
-	TRBV15	TRBJ1-2	-	CATSRDPSPPYGYTF	TGTGCCACCAGCAGAGATCCATCACCTCCTTATGGCTACACCTTC
-	TRBV9	TRBJ2-5	-	CASSGPRETQYF	TGTGCCAGCAGCGGACCCCGAGAGACCCAGTACTTC
few	TRBV10-3	TRBJ1-1	-	CAIREDSLNTEAFF	TGTGCCATCAGGGAGGACAGTCTGAACACTGAAGCTTTCTTT
few	TRBV7-6	TRBJ2-3	TRBD2	CASSLLAGSTDTQYF	TGTGCCAGCAGCTTATTAGCGGGGAGCACAGATACGCAGTATTTT
-	TRBV7-9	TRBJ2-7	-	CASSSRVLADEQYF	TGTGCCAGCAGCTCCCGGGTCCTGGCGGACGAGCAGTACTTC
-	TRBV6-5	TRBJ1-4	-	CASSYSTQTGEKLFF	TGTGCCAGCAGCTACTCGACACAAACGGGGGAAAAACTGTTTTTT
-	TRBV5-1	TRBJ1-1	-	CASSLEGQKNTEAFF	TGCGCCAGCAGCTTGGAAGGACAGAAGAACACTGAAGCTTTCTTT
-	TRBV6-5	TRBJ1-1	-	CASSGRTEAFF	TGTGCCAGCAGTGGACGGACTGAAGCTTTCTTT
few	TRBV6-5	TRBJ1-6	TRBD1	CASSSQGGLNNSPLHF	TGTGCCAGCAGTTCCCAAGGGGGCCTGAATAATTCACCCCTCCACTTT
-	TRBV4-2	TRBJ1-5	-	CASSQAGDGQPQHF	TGTGCCAGCAGCCAAGCTGGCGACGGTCAGCCCCAGCATTTT
-	TRBV4-1	TRBJ2-7	-	CASSLERFYEQYF	TGCGCCAGCAGCCTTGAACGATTCTACGAGCAGTACTTC
few	TRBV10-3	TRBJ1-5	-	CAISELGTTNQPQHF	TGTGCCATCAGTGAGCTCGGGACAACTAATCAGCCCCAGCATTTT